The 26 T cell receptor beta chains listed next were all sequenced from one sample in a study of blood T cells in healthy people across ages. Combining a sample-barcoded 5' primer with a J-beta primer mix, a second PCR ran for roughly 6 to 12 cycles. TCRdb redid the calling of the 5' RACE reads with MiXCR, one entry per CDR3 protein. The repertoire holds around 1.5 million distinct CDR3 sequences, with roughly 32% as singletons. Sequencing was carried out using blood. The receptors stem from a woman younger than 45 in good health.

The rearrangement joins TRBV7-6 to TRBJ2-7; D not certain. CDR1 and CDR2 (germline): SGHVS, FNYEAQ. The CDR3 length is 14 residues. The V gene lost 5 bases and the J gene lost 3 bases, with 14 bases spanning the gap. The CDR3 sequence is CASSPRQDLYEQYF. The CDR3, as DNA: TGTGCCAGCAGCCCAAGGCAAGACCTCTACGAGCAGTACTTC.

This clonotype has a handful of counts. The chain has TRBV6-1 and TRBJ2-2; D is perhaps TRBD2 (5 bases). The CDR3 length is 14 residues. The germline V and J ends were trimmed by 2 bases and 5 bases, with 9 bases remaining between them. Germline CDR1 MNHNS, CDR2 SASEGT. DNA of the CDR3: TGTGCCAGCAGTGAAATTAGAGGGACCGGGGAGCTGTTTTTT. It translates to CASSEIRGTGELFF.

In this sample, this clonotype turned up many times. V is TRBV6-2 or TRBV6-3 and J is TRBJ2-7, with TRBD1 matching 7 bases. The CDR3 has 15 amino acids. Germline V gene lookup returns CDR1 MNHEY and CDR2 SVGEGT. The V segment lost 8 bases and the J segment 2 bases; nucleotides outside the gene matches: 12. Here the CDR3 reads CASHPYLTGTYEQYF. CDR3 DNA: TGTGCCAGCCACCCATATCTGACAGGGACCTACGAGCAGTACTTC.

This chain links TRBV27 with TRBJ2-3, with 7 bases identical to TRBD2. The CDR3 runs 16 residues. Germline loops: CDR1 MNHEY, CDR2 SMNVEV (reference sequence). Trimming at V came to 2 bases and at J to 7 bases, leaving 12 bases not matched to a gene. For the CDR3, the DNA is TGTGCCAGCAGTTTAATGTTTTCGGGCGGGAGTAATACGCAGTATTTT. Translation gives CASSLMFSGGSNTQYF.

This clonotype was observed a few times. The chain couples TRBV15 to TRBJ2-4, with a tentative D call TRBD2 (6 bases). The V gene lost 6 bases and the J gene lost 13 bases, with 25 bases spanning the gap. The CDR3 consists of 15 residues. Germline CDR1 is LNHNV and CDR2 is YYDKDF (reference sequence). The CDR3 is CATSTQVGDLGWQYF. The DNA for the CDR3 is TGTGCCACCAGTACCCAGGTGGGGGACTTGGGATGGCAGTACTTC.

This clonotype was detected ten times or more. The rearrangement uses TRBV20-1 and TRBJ2-1; D assignment may be TRBD1 or TRBD2 (5 bases each). The germline V gene has CDR1 DFQATT and CDR2 SNEGSKA (reference sequence). Trimming took off 1 base at V and 9 bases at J, with 7 bases between the two ends. This CDR3 has 11 residues. CDR3 sequence reads: CSARVGGEQFF. The CDR3 bases are TGCAGTGCTAGAGTTGGGGGTGAGCAGTTCTTC.

V gene TRBV5-1 combines with J gene TRBJ2-3, with 14 bases fitting TRBD2. The CDR3 covers 15 residues. CDR1 and CDR2 from the germline V gene are SGHRS and YFSETQ. The trim removed 7 bases at V and 5 bases at J, leaving 6 bases unmatched. CDR3 region: CASVGTSGSGDTQYF. CDR3 nucleotide sequence: TGCGCCAGCGTAGGGACTAGCGGGAGTGGAGATACGCAGTATTTT.

V is TRBV28 and J is TRBJ2-5; TRBD2 matches at 7 bases. The DNA matches TRBJ2-7 better at its end, which makes the J call doubtful. Germline V gene data show CDR1 as MDHEN and CDR2 as SYDVKM. The CDR3 runs 14 residues. CDR3: CASRASGGSYEQYF. CDR3 nucleotides: TGTGCCAGCCGGGCTAGCGGTGGGAGTTACGAGCAGTACTTC.

This sequence joins TRBV27 and TRBJ2-1; D not certain. V was cut by 4 bases and J by 6 bases, with 13 bases left in between. The CDR3 totals 14 residues. CDR1 is MNHEY, CDR2 SMNVEV, per germline (reference sequence). CDR3 nucleotides: TGTGCCAGCAGTTACGGCAGCTGGCCCAATGAGCAGTTCTTC. It encodes CASSYGSWPNEQFF.

The rearrangement uses TRBV4-2 and TRBJ2-7; the match to TRBD1 covers 12 bases. The CDR3 runs to 16 residues. The junction had 8 bases not matched to a gene; V was cut back by 4 bases and J by 4 bases. Germline V CDR1 and CDR2: LGHNA, YNFKEQ. In DNA form, the CDR3 reads TGTGCCAGCAGCCCAGTGGGACAGGGGGCGCGATACGAGCAGTACTTC. This gives the protein CASSPVGQGARYEQYF.

A few counts support this clonotype. The chain is built from TRBV15 and TRBJ1-1; D is unclear. Germline-derived CDR1 and CDR2 are LNHNV and YYDKDF (reference sequence). Trimming pared 0 bases from V and 7 bases from J, leaving 12 bases between. This CDR3 comprises 14 residues. CDR3 region: CATSRDLGRIEAFF. For the CDR3, the DNA is TGTGCCACCAGCAGAGATCTCGGCAGGATTGAAGCTTTCTTT.

The V call is TRBV16, the J call TRBJ2-7; possible D gene TRBD2, 6 bases. This CDR3 region has 18 residues. The germline CDR1 and CDR2 sequences are KGHSY and FQNENV. V gave up 5 bases and J gave up 6 bases, with 29 bases separating them. The CDR3 spells CASSAGGLGSTVGPEQYF. CDR3 DNA sequence: TGTGCCAGCAGCGCCGGGGGATTGGGTTCCACTGTGGGTCCCGAGCAGTACTTC.

The chain carries TRBV19 and TRBJ1-1; maybe TRBD1 (6 bases). The CDR3 totals 14 residues. V was cut by 5 bases and J by 3 bases, with 13 bases left in between. Germline V gives CDR1 LNHDA, CDR2 SQIVND (reference sequence). CDR3 sequence (DNA): TGTGCCAGTAGTGACAGGTCTAGAGACACTGAAGCTTTCTTT. Its translation is CASSDRSRDTEAFF.

This clonotype was found a few times. The V gene is TRBV10-3, the J gene TRBJ2-7, with 11 bases aligning to TRBD2. The ends lost 6 bases at V and 7 bases at J; junction bases unmatched: 11. Germline V gene data show CDR1 as ENHRY and CDR2 as SYGVKD. The CDR3 covers 15 residues. In DNA, the CDR3 is TGTGCCATCAGGGACTCTGGACTAGCGGGCGGGGAGCAGTACTTC. It yields the protein CAIRDSGLAGGEQYF.

This clonotype was observed a few times. The chain couples TRBV20-1 to TRBJ2-1; D not certain. CDR3 length: 11 amino acids. V dropped 5 bases and J dropped 8 bases, with 10 bases sitting between them. Germline V gene sequence: CDR1 DFQATT, CDR2 SNEGSKA (reference sequence). The CDR3 region is CSAPPLDEQFF. In nucleotides, the CDR3 is TGCAGTGCTCCACCTCTTGATGAGCAGTTCTTC.

The genes are TRBV9 and TRBJ2-7, with 8 bases that match TRBD1. Germline assignment: CDR1 SGDLS and CDR2 YYNGEE. After removal of 4 bases from V and 2 bases from J, the junction contained 5 bases not matched to a gene. This CDR3 has 14 residues. CDR3 amino acids: CASSHGQGTYEQYF. In nucleotides, the CDR3 is TGTGCCAGCAGCCATGGACAGGGAACCTACGAGCAGTACTTC.

At least ten counts were recorded for this clonotype. This chain connects TRBV7-3 to TRBJ2-7; 11 bases map to TRBD2. V trimming: 2 bases; J trimming: 6 bases; junction bases outside the gene matches: 0. This CDR3 comprises 13 residues. Germline CDR1 SGHTA, CDR2 FQGTGA. CDR3 protein: CASSLGTSGEQYF. The CDR3 nucleotides read TGTGCCAGCAGCTTAGGGACTAGCGGCGAGCAGTACTTC.

This chain uses TRBV3-1 with TRBJ2-7; possibly TRBD1 or TRBD2 for D (5 bases each). Trimming left V 4 bases short and J 7 bases short, with 14 bases between. This CDR3 is 13 amino acids long. Germline V gene lookup returns CDR1 LGHDT and CDR2 YNNKEL (reference sequence). The CDR3, as DNA: TGTGCCAGCAGCCTACCGGGACCGAGGGAGCAGTACTTC. Translating gives CASSLPGPREQYF.

The chain employs TRBV4-1 and TRBJ2-7; 7 positions match TRBD2. Trimming took 1 base from V and 5 from J; bases not matched to a gene: 2. This CDR3 is 13 amino acids long. Germline-derived CDR1 and CDR2 are MGHRA and YSYEKL. In nucleotides, the CDR3 is TGCGCCAGCAGCCAAGGGGGGGGGAACGAGCAGTACTTC. As protein: CASSQGGGNEQYF.

This clonotype was observed at least ten times. The chain recombines TRBV20-1 with TRBJ1-1, with D possibly TRBD1 on 6 matching bases. The germline V and J ends were trimmed by 0 bases and 4 bases, with 12 bases remaining between them. The CDR3 consists of 14 residues. Germline CDR1 DFQATT, CDR2 SNEGSKA (reference sequence). CDR3 protein: CSARDDRTGTEAFF. CDR3 bases: TGCAGTGCTAGAGATGACAGGACGGGCACTGAAGCTTTCTTT.

CDR3 in amino acids: CASGQSGGSGYTF. DNA of the CDR3: TGTGCCAGCGGCCAGAGTGGGGGGTCTGGCTACACCTTC. V and J are TRBV11-2 and TRBJ1-2; tentative D call: TRBD1 (5 bases). Trimming pared 8 bases from V and 7 bases from J, leaving 17 bases between. Per germline, CDR1 SGHAT and CDR2 FQNNGV. The CDR3 is 13 amino acids.

The CDR3 bases are TGTGCCAGCAGCGTAGGAACGGGGCACTGGGTCGAGCAGTACTTC. Its translation: CASSVGTGHWVEQYF. V gene TRBV9 combines with J gene TRBJ2-7; the D gene could be TRBD1 or TRBD2 (5 bases each). The germline V gene encodes CDR1 SGDLS and CDR2 YYNGEE. Trimming removed 0 bases at V and 6 bases at J, with 16 bases between. This CDR3 spans 15 amino acids.

A few counts support this clonotype. The V gene is TRBV9, the J gene TRBJ2-1, with 12 nucleotides matching TRBD2. The CDR3 has 15 residues. J was trimmed by 7 bases and V by 1 base; bases with no gene match: 3. Germline loops: CDR1 SGDLS, CDR2 YYNGEE. In DNA form, the CDR3 reads TGTGCCAGCAGCGTAAGACTAGCGGGAGTGAATGAGCAGTTCTTC. It encodes CASSVRLAGVNEQFF.

This clonotype was recorded a few times. V is TRBV20-1 and J is TRBJ1-1, with TRBD1 identical over 9 bases. The germline gives CDR1 DFQATT, CDR2 SNEGSKA (reference sequence). The V and J ends lost 4 bases and 6 bases, in that order; junction bases with no gene match: 6. This CDR3 is built from 13 residues. Written as DNA, the CDR3 is TGCAGTGCTATGGTACAGGGGGCCTCTGAAGCTTTCTTT. Its protein is CSAMVQGASEAFF.

In this sample, this clonotype turned up a few times. V is TRBV5-1 and J is TRBJ2-5; possibly TRBD1 or TRBD2 for D (5 bases each). Germline values: CDR1 SGHRS, CDR2 YFSETQ. The V end lost 3 bases, the J end lost 11 bases, and 20 bases lay between the germline ends. The CDR3 totals 14 residues. As DNA, the CDR3 is TGCGCCAGCAGCTCCGGACACAGGTCTGGGGAGCAGTACTTC. It encodes CASSSGHRSGEQYF.

This clonotype appeared many times. The rearrangement links TRBV10-3 to TRBJ2-5, with 8 positions matching TRBD2. The germline V gene encodes CDR1 ENHRY and CDR2 SYGVKD. The CDR3 contains 14 residues. The V segment lost 3 bases and the J segment 5 bases; nucleotides outside the gene matches: 5. The CDR3 region has the DNA TGTGCCATCAGTGAAGGACTAGCCCGGGAGACCCAGTACTTC. This encodes CAISEGLARETQYF.